These 23 T cell receptor beta chains were sequenced from one sample in a study of CD8 T cells in Susac syndrome (dated by TCRdb to the late 2010s). Library preparation was by the immunoSEQ multiplex PCR assay. RNA was extracted using the RNeasy kit, and roughly 0.5 to 1 microgram was reverse transcribed with random hexamers. In TCRdb, the public reads were trimmed at Q25 with fastp and aligned with MiXCR, with productive beta chains retained. Rows matching on CDR3 protein sequence are summarized as one entry with the most common DNA and genes. The sample table records roughly 190,000 distinct CDR3 sequences; about 91% of these occur just once. The ten largest clonotypes hold about 0.09% of the sample. What was sequenced was CD4+ T cells from PBMCs. These receptors were obtained from a human donor with Susac syndrome.

The chain employs TRBV10-3 and TRBJ1-3, with unresolved D. This CDR3 comprises 14 residues. V shed 3 bases and J shed 0 bases, with 6 bases lying between them. Germline lookup yields CDR1 ENHRY and CDR2 SYGVKD. The CDR3 sequence is CAISDSTSGNTIYF. CDR3 coding DNA: TGTGCCATCAGTGACAGTACCTCTGGAAACACCATATATTTT.

The CDR3 protein is CASSVAGATEAFF. Written as DNA, the CDR3 is TGTGCCAGCAGCGTGGCGGGCGCCACTGAAGCTTTCTTT. J is TRBJ1-1 and V is TRBV9; no reliable D call. The CDR3 runs to 13 residues. With 2 bases removed from V and 4 bases from J, the gap between germline ends came to 9 bases. Germline V CDR1 and CDR2: SGDLS, YYNGEE.

This clonotype has only a few counts. The chain uses TRBV3-1 and TRBJ1-5; D gene unclear. The V and J ends lost 6 bases and 1 base respectively, with 7 bases between them. The CDR3 loop spans 13 amino acids. CDR1 is LGHDT, CDR2 YNNKEL, per germline (reference sequence). CDR3 amino acids: CASSLESNQPQHF. The CDR3, as DNA: TGTGCCAGCAGTTTGGAGAGCAATCAGCCCCAGCATTTT.

The chain employs TRBV13 and TRBJ2-1; D gene ambiguous. Trimming shortened V by 0 bases and J by 4 bases, and 7 bases separated the two germline ends. The germline gives CDR1 PRHDT, CDR2 FYEKMQ (reference sequence). The CDR3 consists of 14 residues. The CDR3 sequence: CASSLGGPYNEQFF. Written as DNA, the CDR3 is TGTGCCAGCAGCTTAGGTGGGCCATACAATGAGCAGTTCTTC.

This rearrangement joins TRBV5-1 to TRBJ1-1; D call uncertain. The V and J ends lost 3 bases and 6 bases respectively, with 9 bases between them. Germline loops: CDR1 SGHRS, CDR2 YFSETQ. This CDR3 has 12 amino acids. The CDR3 spells CASSSGFSEAFF. Here the CDR3 DNA reads TGCGCCAGCAGCTCTGGATTTTCTGAAGCTTTCTTT.

The chain links TRBV27 to TRBJ1-1; 9 bases fit TRBD1. Losses at the gene ends were 3 bases for V and 4 bases for J; bases not matched to a gene: 3. CDR1 MNHEY and CDR2 SMNVEV come from the germline V gene (reference sequence). The CDR3 extends over 14 amino acids. The CDR3 DNA sequence: TGTGCCAGCAGTTTTGAGACAGGGGGCACTGAAGCTTTCTTT. Protein sequence: CASSFETGGTEAFF.

This clonotype has only one observation. The CDR3 loop reads CASRSTLEARGYTF. The CDR3 bases are TGTGCCAGCAGGTCTACCTTAGAGGCCCGGGGCTACACCTTC. J is TRBJ1-2 and V is TRBV3-1; D call uncertain. CDR1 is LGHDT, CDR2 YNNKEL, per germline (reference sequence). The CDR3 consists of 14 residues. The V end lost 6 bases, the J end lost 8 bases, and 19 bases lay between the germline ends.

The chain couples TRBV20-1 to TRBJ2-7, with 7 bases that match TRBD1. Unmatched junction bases numbered 11, after V lost 4 bases and J lost 5 bases. The length of the CDR3 is 14 residues. Germline CDR1 and CDR2: DFQATT and SNEGSKA (reference sequence). CDR3 in DNA: TGCAGTGCTATAAAGTCGACAGGGTGGCACGAGCAGTACTTC. Translation: CSAIKSTGWHEQYF.

This clonotype was detected once. V usage is TRBV3-1 and J usage is TRBJ2-1; D is ambiguous. V was cut by 4 bases and J by 9 bases, with 10 bases left in between. Germline CDR1 reads LGHDT; CDR2 reads YNNKEL (reference sequence). CDR3 size: 12 residues. In DNA, the CDR3 is TGTGCCAGCAGCCGTGTGGGAACTGAGCAGTTCTTC. Protein: CASSRVGTEQFF.

The chain joins TRBV20-1 to TRBJ2-3; D gene unclear. Trimming removed 2 bases from V and 5 bases from J, with 8 bases in between. From germline, CDR1 is DFQATT and CDR2 SNEGSKA (reference sequence). This CDR3 is built from 12 residues. CDR3 DNA sequence: TGCAGTGCTAGACCTTCGGTAGATACGCAGTATTTT. This codes for CSARPSVDTQYF.

The CDR3, as DNA: TGCAGTGCTAGAGATCGGCGAGGGACTTCTAGCGGCTCCTACGAGCAGTACTTC. It is translated as CSARDRRGTSSGSYEQYF. This chain joins TRBV20-1 and TRBJ2-7, with 7 bases that match TRBD2. There are 18 residues in the CDR3. From germline, CDR1 is DFQATT and CDR2 SNEGSKA (reference sequence). Losses at the gene ends were 0 bases for V and 0 bases for J; bases not matched to a gene: 14.

The chain is built from TRBV30 and TRBJ2-1; D is unresolved. The CDR3 consists of 15 residues. Trimming shortened V by 4 bases and J by 0 bases, and 13 bases separated the two germline ends. CDR1 is GTSNPN and CDR2 is SVGIG in the germline V gene (reference sequence). This CDR3 is CAWTRWRSSYNEQFF. The CDR3 DNA reads as TGTGCCTGGACCCGGTGGCGGAGCTCCTACAATGAGCAGTTCTTC.

CDR3 DNA sequence: TGTGCCAGCAGCCAGCCTGGACAGCCTCCTAACGAGCAGTACTTC. Translating it yields CASSQPGQPPNEQYF. The chain carries TRBV3-1 and TRBJ2-7; possible D gene TRBD1, 6 bases. CDR1 is LGHDT and CDR2 is YNNKEL in the germline V gene (reference sequence). V was clipped by 3 bases and J by 5 bases, with 17 bases between them. This CDR3 is 15 amino acids long.

The CDR3 here is CASSLREGRANTEAFF. The CDR3 DNA follows: TGTGCCAGCAGCTTACGAGAAGGCAGGGCGAACACTGAAGCTTTCTTT. The chain is built from TRBV7-9 and TRBJ1-1, with D possibly being TRBD1 (5 bases). Germline V gene data show CDR1 as SEHNR and CDR2 as FQNEAQ (reference sequence). The V end lost 2 bases, the J end lost 1 base, and 14 bases lay between the germline ends. The CDR3 extends over 16 amino acids.

The chain links TRBV5-4 to TRBJ2-2, with D possibly being TRBD2 (5 bases). The length of the CDR3 is 14 residues. Germline CDR1 is SGHNT and CDR2 is YYREEE (reference sequence). V was shortened by 4 bases and J by 0 bases, with 7 bases between the two germline ends. CDR3 nucleotides: TGTGCCAGCAGCGGAGCGGCGAACACCGGGGAGCTGTTTTTT. It specifies CASSGAANTGELFF. The full variable domain, completed using reference TRBV5-4 and TRBJ2-2, is ETGVTQSPTHLIKTRGQQVTLRCSSQSGHNTVSWYQQALGQGPQFIFQYYREEENGRGNFPPRFSGLQFPNYSSELNVNALELDDSALYLCASSGAANTGELFFGEGSRLTVL.

The chain uses TRBV27 and TRBJ1-1; 9 nucleotides line up with TRBD1. The germline CDR1 and CDR2 sequences are MNHEY and SMNVEV (reference sequence). Trimming cost V 5 bases and J 3 bases; bases outside gene matches: 4. The CDR3 is 14 residues long. CDR3: CASSHRDRDTEAFF. The CDR3 DNA reads TGTGCCAGCAGTCACCGGGACAGGGACACTGAAGCTTTCTTT.

This chain connects TRBV6-2 or TRBV6-3 to TRBJ1-2; 10 bases are a match to TRBD1. V gave up 5 bases and J gave up 3 bases; unmatched junction bases: 9. The germline V gene encodes CDR1 MNHEY and CDR2 SVGEGT. There are 16 residues in the CDR3. As DNA, the CDR3 is TGTGCCAGCAGTCGGGACAGGGGCTCGGGAGACTATGGCTACACCTTC. Encoded protein: CASSRDRGSGDYGYTF.

This rearrangement joins TRBV7-9 to TRBJ2-3; 8 nucleotides align to TRBD1. The junction had 7 bases not matched to a gene; V was cut back by 5 bases and J by 3 bases. CDR3 length equals 15 residues. Germline V gene sequence: CDR1 SEHNR, CDR2 FQNEAQ (reference sequence). CDR3: CASSRSGTGTDTQYF. The DNA of the CDR3 is TGTGCCAGCAGCCGGTCCGGGACAGGAACAGATACGCAGTATTTT.

V gene TRBV4-1 combines with J gene TRBJ1-1; tentatively, D is TRBD1 (5 bases). The CDR3 is made up of 18 amino acids. Germline V lookup: CDR1 MGHRA, CDR2 YSYEKL. Trimming shortened V by 0 bases and J by 2 bases, and 19 bases separated the two germline ends. The CDR3 reads CASSQESRMGRLNTEAFF. In nucleotides, the CDR3 is TGCGCCAGCAGCCAAGAATCCCGAATGGGACGGCTCAACACTGAAGCTTTCTTT.

This rearrangement joins TRBV11-2 to TRBJ1-4, with D hard to call. Per germline, CDR1 SGHAT and CDR2 FQNNGV. The CDR3 totals 13 residues. With 5 bases removed from V and 7 bases from J, the gap between germline ends came to 11 bases. CDR3 loop: CASSPQPGEKLFF. The CDR3 DNA sequence: TGTGCCAGCAGCCCTCAGCCGGGTGAAAAACTGTTTTTT.

This clonotype was seen just once. The genes are TRBV5-4 and TRBJ2-1, with D maybe TRBD1 (5 bases). V gave up 0 bases and J gave up 0 bases, with 7 bases separating them. The CDR3 spans 15 residues. Germline V CDR1 and CDR2: SGHNT, YYREEE (reference sequence). The CDR3, as DNA: TGTGCCAGCAGCTTGGCTCAGGGCTCCTACAATGAGCAGTTCTTC. Translating gives CASSLAQGSYNEQFF.

The count of this clonotype is one. The chain combines TRBV6-5 with TRBJ2-7; D call uncertain. The CDR3 totals 15 residues. The germline V gene encodes CDR1 MNHEY and CDR2 SVGAGI. The V end lost 0 bases, the J end lost 1 base, and 10 bases lay between the germline ends. CDR3 protein: CASSYSSLHSYEQYF. The DNA for the CDR3 is TGTGCCAGCAGTTACTCTTCCCTACATTCCTACGAGCAGTACTTC.

The genes are TRBV29-1 and TRBJ1-2, with D possibly matching TRBD1 (5 bases). The CDR3 sequence is 11 residues long. Germline CDR1 reads SQVTM; CDR2 reads ANQGSEA. V lost 7 bases and J lost 7, with 13 bases in between. In nucleotides, the CDR3 is TGCAGCGCCGGAACGGGGGTTGGCTACACCTTC. It encodes CSAGTGVGYTF.